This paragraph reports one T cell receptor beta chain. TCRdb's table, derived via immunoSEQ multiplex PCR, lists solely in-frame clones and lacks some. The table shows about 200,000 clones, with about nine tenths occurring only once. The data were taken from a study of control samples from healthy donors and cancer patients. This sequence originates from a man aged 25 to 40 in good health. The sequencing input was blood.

The CDR3 protein is CASHRESYSNQPQHF. The CDR3 region has the DNA TGTGCCAGCCACCGGGAGTCATATAGCAATCAGCCCCAGCATTTT. The chain has TRBV6-5 and TRBJ1-5; D remains unclear. CDR1 MNHEY and CDR2 SVGAGI come from the germline V gene. The V end was cut by 8 bases, the J end by 0 bases, with 14 bases between. There are 15 residues in the CDR3.